Here is one TCR beta chain with its context. Germline loops: CDR1 MNHEY, CDR2 SMNVEV (reference sequence). The V end lost 7 bases, the J end lost 3 bases, and 13 bases lay between the germline ends. CDR3 length: 14 residues. This sample stems from a study of cytomegalovirus exposure and HLA in healthy donors. Some clones are missing from TCRdb's copy, which holds only in-frame ones; the method was immunoSEQ multiplex PCR. The repertoire holds about 240,000 clones, with approximately 90% as singletons. The TCR originated in a young man in good health and CMV-seronegative. This rearrangement joins TRBV27 to TRBJ2-1, with D tentatively TRBD2 (6 bases). The sequenced material came from PBMCs. As DNA, the CDR3 is TGTGCCAGCATGACGGGAGCCGACTACAATGAGCAGTTCTTC. Translation: CASMTGADYNEQFF.